These 8 T cell receptor beta chains originate from one sample sequenced in a study of blood T cell repertoires in COVID-19. Profiling relied on immunoSEQ multiplex PCR, and the TCRdb table lists in-frame clones only, not all of them. The table has 350,000 to 450,000 clones, 75% to 90% seen once. Sequenced material: peripheral blood. These receptors all come from a woman in her sixties or seventies with COVID-19, enrolled during active disease.

The chain employs TRBV5-5 and TRBJ2-5, with D tentatively TRBD2 (7 bases). This CDR3 region has 13 residues. Per the germline V gene, CDR1 is SGHKS and CDR2 is YYEKEE (reference sequence). V dropped 5 bases and J dropped 2 bases, with 10 bases sitting between them. The CDR3 loop is CASRGGPQETQYF. The DNA of the CDR3 is TGTGCCAGCAGGGGGGGGCCTCAAGAGACCCAGTACTTC.

The J gene is TRBJ1-1, the V gene TRBV14, with D hard to call. CDR3 length equals 13 residues. Germline V gives CDR1 SGHDN, CDR2 FVKESK. Trimming pared 1 base from V and 10 bases from J, leaving 13 bases between. The CDR3 is CASSQVAEWVAFF. The CDR3 nucleotides are TGTGCCAGCAGCCAAGTAGCCGAGTGGGTAGCTTTCTTT.

The V and J genes are TRBV11-1 and TRBJ2-5, with TRBD2 identical over 12 bases. Germline V gives CDR1 SGHAT, CDR2 FQDESV (reference sequence). The J segment lost 1 base and the V segment lost 2 bases, leaving 2 bases of the junction unmatched. The CDR3 has 16 residues. The CDR3 DNA follows: TGTGCCAGCAGCTTATCGACTAGCGGGGGCCAAGAGACCCAGTACTTC. Translated: CASSLSTSGGQETQYF. The full variable domain, with the rest looked up from reference TRBV11-1 and TRBJ2-5, is EAEVAQSPRYKITEKSQAVAFWCDPISGHATLYWYRQILGQGPELLVQFQDESVVDDSQLPKDRFSAERLKGVDSTLKIQPAELGDSAMYLCASSLSTSGGQETQYFGPGTRLLVL.

The V gene is TRBV2, the J gene TRBJ1-1, with TRBD1 matching 11 bases. J lost 0 bases, V lost 7 bases, and 7 bases had no gene match. CDR3 length: 16 amino acids. The germline gives CDR1 SNHLY, CDR2 FYNNEI. The CDR3 DNA reads as TGTGCCAGCAAAGGGACAGGGGGAGGCATGAACACTGAAGCTTTCTTT. Translation: CASKGTGGGMNTEAFF.

This chain uses TRBV7-2 with TRBJ2-2; 7 positions agree with TRBD1. CDR3 length equals 14 residues. CDR1 and CDR2 from the germline V gene are SGHTA and FQGNSA. The ends lost 6 bases at V and 7 bases at J; junction bases unmatched: 8. The CDR3 reads CASSRDSGGGELFF. The CDR3 DNA reads TGTGCCAGCAGTCGGGACAGTGGGGGCGGGGAGCTGTTTTTT.

The V and J genes are TRBV21-1 and TRBJ1-1. TRBV21-1 corresponds to a pseudogene. The CDR3 loop spans 16 amino acids. CDR3 sequence (DNA): TGTGCCAGCAGCAAAGGAAGGGGGGGTCTGAACACTGAAGCTTTCTTT. Its translation is CASSKGRGGLNTEAFF.

The V gene is TRBV27, the J gene TRBJ1-1, with 7 bases lining up with TRBD1. With V trimmed by 10 bases and J by 4 bases, 6 bases remained unmatched. The CDR3 contains 12 residues. CDR1 is MNHEY, CDR2 SMNVEV, per germline (reference sequence). This CDR3 reads CATQGVGTEAFF. DNA of the CDR3: TGTGCCACTCAGGGGGTCGGCACTGAAGCTTTCTTT.

CDR3 residues: CASIDREGTEAFF. The CDR3 DNA sequence: TGCGCCAGCATAGACAGAGAAGGGACTGAAGCTTTCTTT. The rearrangement links TRBV10-2 to TRBJ1-1; a weak D match, TRBD1 (5 bases). The germline V gene encodes CDR1 WSHSY and CDR2 SAAADI. V lost 7 bases to trimming and J lost 5 bases, with 14 bases between them. CDR3 length: 13 amino acids.